This T cell receptor beta chain was sequenced for a study of T cells after posttransplantation cyclophosphamide (dated by TCRdb to the mid-2010s). Concerning the study at large: Using TRB sequencing, the study followed how the T cell repertoire rebuilt after myeloablative bone marrow transplantation with posttransplantation cyclophosphamide given as GVHD prophylaxis. In 3 patients, up to about 3 additional blood samples taken between 2 and 5.2 years after transplant also underwent TRB sequencing, as did pretransplant blood from a handful of patients. Samples from under 40 PTCy-treated patients and 15 to 20 related bone marrow donors of those patients were subjected to antigen receptor sequencing. Public TRB sequences were checked against a database of over 3,000 sequences associated with responses to pathogens, tumor antigens, self-antigens and alloantigens. TRA and TRB clonality were tightly correlated in about ten samples, so subsequent TCR analyses focused on TRB only. Blood from every one of the 30 or so PTCy patients who had 1-year posttransplant specimens underwent TRB sequencing.

A few counts support this clone. Its specific antigen is unknown. Base qualities are not at hand, and no much larger clone is one base apart. The CDR3, from cysteine to phenylalanine, totals 21 residues. Here the CDR3 DNA is all that survives: 63 bases in frame from base 1. CDR1 is given as MDHEN and CDR2 as SYDVKM, both from the germline V gene. For this chain, trimming is 5 bases at the V end and 0 bases at the J end, and the number of junction bases without a gene match is 22. Related bone marrow donors provided peripheral blood samples on the day of marrow donation. Mononuclear cells from peripheral blood and bone marrow were separated by Ficoll-Hypaque density centrifugation and then cryopreserved. General conclusions and limits of the study: Across approximately 45 patients, TRB clonality was highly associated with recipient CMV seropositivity and CMV reactivation, and PTCy diversity was similar to diversity in CNI/methotrexate controls. The TRB repertoires of T cells infiltrating skin or GI tract showed only limited overlap with the TRB repertoires of T cells in blood. Donor-recipient similarity was low at 1-2 months but increased during the first year, and donor CD8+ memory clones often dominated later blood repertoires.

TRB sequencing was run on genomic DNA with either the immunoSEQ assay at survey resolution or the hsTCRB kit. The authors processed their data as follows. Initial read processing used immunoSEQ software, and repertoire analyses used the LymphoSeq R package. Clonality was calculated as 1 minus normalized Shannon entropy, and the Gini coefficient was also calculated for each TRB dataset. Phenotypes of unsorted samples were inferred by mapping TRB sequences from sorted subsets of the recipient or donor onto the same recipient's unsorted samples. TCRdb took over this immuneACCESS table, retaining in-frame rearrangements with V and J assigned. Such tables are incomplete; in checked studies, under half of the missing clones stem from an unresolved V gene, and the remainder is unexplained. The D gene and trimming were derived from the DNA, and the V and J assignments and clone size from that table. With some 35,000 clones recorded, this sample contains no clone counted only once. Together, the top ten hold roughly 5.8% of the sample.

Sequenced sample: PBMCs. The source of this sequence is a man aged 30-40 years in good health and a related stem cell transplant donor. The chain employs TRBV28 and TRBJ2-3; 8 nucleotides in the junction match TRBD2. In nucleotides, the sequence is TGTGCCAGCAGTCCTTTAATTCCCCAGCGGGGGACCTTTTCTAGCACAGATACGCAGTATTTT. It translates to CASSPLIPQRGTFSSTDTQYF.